This T cell receptor beta chain was observed in a study of shared T cell receptors in the human thymus. Produced via immunoSEQ multiplex PCR; TCRdb's table is partial and in-frame only. This table has roughly 700,000 clones, over 75% appearing once. The sample also formed part of further work on human thymus T cells. That paper states: Having surgery to correct congenital heart defects, healthy Finnish infants acted as the donors. It was from resections taken during corrective heart surgery that the thymus tissue came. The authors found apparently biased V and J gene usage in thymic and blood repertoires. Unrelated individuals reportedly shared highly overlapping thymic TCR repertoires.

Sequencing was done on a sample of thymocytes. The receptor comes from a boy in the first two years of life with a congenital heart defect.

The CDR3 sequence is CASSQDRAGGLLGHEQYF. CDR3 DNA sequence: TGCGCCAGCAGCCAAGATCGAGCGGGAGGGCTTTTAGGCCACGAGCAGTACTTC. V gene TRBV4-3 combines with J gene TRBJ2-7, with TRBD2 matching 10 bases. CDR1 is LGHNA, CDR2 YSLEER, per germline. J was trimmed by 5 bases and V by 0 bases; bases with no gene match: 13. This CDR3 has 18 residues.